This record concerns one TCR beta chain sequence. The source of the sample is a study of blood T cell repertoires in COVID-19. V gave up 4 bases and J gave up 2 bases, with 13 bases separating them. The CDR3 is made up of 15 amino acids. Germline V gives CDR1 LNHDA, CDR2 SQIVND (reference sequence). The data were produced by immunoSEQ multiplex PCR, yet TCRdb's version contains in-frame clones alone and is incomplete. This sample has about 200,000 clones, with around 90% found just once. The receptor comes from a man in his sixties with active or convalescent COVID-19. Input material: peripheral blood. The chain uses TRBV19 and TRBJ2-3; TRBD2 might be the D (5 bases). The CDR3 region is CASSSRTGITDTQYF. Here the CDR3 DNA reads TGTGCCAGTAGTAGCCGGACTGGTATCACAGATACGCAGTATTTT.